One and the same sample provided the 7 T cell receptor beta chains below, sequenced in a study of T cell responses to AZD1222 COVID-19 vaccine. Using immunoSEQ multiplex PCR, the repertoire was profiled, and TCRdb retains in-frame clones only, with some absent. Seen here are about 79,000 clones, roughly four fifths observed once, and the top ten hold roughly 1.3%. Here the sequenced sample was peripheral blood, taken 28 days after the second AZD1222 dose. The receptors shown here come from an adult who received the AZD1222 COVID-19 vaccine.

The V call is TRBV7-2, the J call TRBJ1-1; possibly TRBD1 for D (5 bases). This CDR3 is 14 amino acids long. V was cut by 1 base and J by 8 bases, with 14 bases left in between. CDR1 SGHTA and CDR2 FQGNSA come from the germline V gene. The CDR3 region is CASSLVGEGVEAFF. Here the CDR3 DNA reads TGTGCCAGCAGCTTAGTGGGGGAAGGAGTAGAAGCTTTCTTT.

The chain uses TRBV7-9 and TRBJ2-7; D unclear. In germline, CDR1 is SEHNR, CDR2 FQNEAQ (reference sequence). V dropped 1 base and J dropped 7 bases, with 5 bases sitting between them. The CDR3 totals 11 residues. The CDR3 DNA sequence: TGTGCCAGCAGCTTAGAACAGGAGCAGTACTTC. Translated, it gives CASSLEQEQYF.

The V gene is TRBV30, the J gene TRBJ1-5; tentatively, D is TRBD1 (5 bases). V lost 5 bases and J 0 bases, leaving 8 bases between the germline ends. Germline CDR1 GTSNPN, CDR2 SVGIG (reference sequence). The CDR3 covers 13 residues. The chain's CDR3 is CAWAGFSNQPQHF. The CDR3 DNA reads as TGTGCCTGGGCAGGGTTTAGCAATCAGCCCCAGCATTTT.

The CDR3 reads CASTLARAGDEQYF. The CDR3 coding sequence is TGTGCCAGCACCCTCGCCAGGGCGGGGGACGAGCAGTACTTC. This chain links TRBV7-9 with TRBJ2-7, with 7 nucleotides matching TRBD2. This CDR3 is 14 amino acids long. Germline lookup yields CDR1 SEHNR and CDR2 FQNEAQ (reference sequence). After removal of 7 bases from V and 5 bases from J, the junction contained 11 bases not matched to a gene.

This clone counts as medium-sized. This chain links TRBV19 with TRBJ2-2, with a weak D call TRBD1 (7 bases). The germline V gene encodes CDR1 LNHDA and CDR2 SQIVND (reference sequence). V lost 7 bases to trimming and J lost 4 bases, with 22 bases between them. This CDR3 has 17 amino acids. The chain's CDR3 is CASIEGASALPTGELFF. Here the CDR3 DNA reads TGTGCCAGTATCGAGGGGGCTAGCGCCCTTCCCACCGGGGAGCTGTTTTTT.

The chain combines TRBV5-1 with TRBJ2-5; 15 nucleotides agree with TRBD2. The CDR3 is made up of 16 amino acids. In germline, CDR1 is SGHRS, CDR2 YFSETQ. The V and J ends lost 0 bases and 4 bases, in that order; junction bases with no gene match: 1. The DNA for the CDR3 is TGCGCCAGCAGCTTGGGGACTAGCGGGAGGGGAGAGACCCAGTACTTC. It yields the protein CASSLGTSGRGETQYF.

This clone was recorded only once. This chain joins TRBV5-4 and TRBJ1-1, with D uncertain. Trimming removed 6 bases at V and 4 bases at J, with 16 bases between. Germline CDR1 SGHNT, CDR2 YYREEE (reference sequence). The CDR3 is 14 amino acids. CDR3 sequence: CASNSRGVVTEAFF. The CDR3 bases are TGTGCCAGCAACTCTCGGGGAGTAGTCACTGAAGCTTTCTTT.